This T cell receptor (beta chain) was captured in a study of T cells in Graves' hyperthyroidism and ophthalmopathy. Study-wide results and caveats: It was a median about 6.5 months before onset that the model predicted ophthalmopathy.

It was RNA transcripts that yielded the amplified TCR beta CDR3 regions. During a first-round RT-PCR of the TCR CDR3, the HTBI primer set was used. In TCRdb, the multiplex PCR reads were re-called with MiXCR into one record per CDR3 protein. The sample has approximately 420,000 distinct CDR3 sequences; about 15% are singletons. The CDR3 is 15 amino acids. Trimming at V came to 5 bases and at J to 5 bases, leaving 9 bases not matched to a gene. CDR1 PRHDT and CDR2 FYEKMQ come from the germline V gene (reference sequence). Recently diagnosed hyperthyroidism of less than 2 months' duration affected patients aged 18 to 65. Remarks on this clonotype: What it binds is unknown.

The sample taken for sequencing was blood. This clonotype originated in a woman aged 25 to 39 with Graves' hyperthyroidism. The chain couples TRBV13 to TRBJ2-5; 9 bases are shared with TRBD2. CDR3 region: CASSPQAGGGETQYF. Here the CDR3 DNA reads TGTGCCAGCAGCCCACAAGCGGGAGGCGGGGAGACCCAGTACTTC.